A single sample gave rise to the 23 T cell receptor beta chains below, sequenced in a study of T cell clonality in common variable immunodeficiency (dated by TCRdb to the mid-2010s). Library generation was performed with the immunoSEQ multiplex PCR assay. In its TCRdb copy, this immuneACCESS table keeps in-frame sequences only and misses some clones. Where compared with another copy, unresolved V genes explain less than half of these, and the others have no known cause. Across this sample, 45,000 to 55,000 clones were tabulated and none appeared just once. The biggest ten clones account for 5.4% of the sample. Material: peripheral blood mononuclear cells. The receptors derive from a person between 18 and 69 years old in good health.

With regard to this clone: The missing CDR3 end, 3 residues past where the read stops, is filled in from the germline J gene. This chain links TRBV29-1 with TRBJ1-2; D possibly corresponds to TRBD1 (5 bases). CDR1 and CDR2 from the germline V gene are SQVTM and ANQGSEA. V gave up 6 bases and J gave up 4 bases, with 18 bases separating them. This CDR3 comprises 14 residues. CDR3 DNA, as far as it was read: TGCAGCGTCCAAATCGAACAGGAAACCTATGGC. This gives the protein CSVQIEQETYG. The complete CDR3 protein is CSVQIEQETYGYTF.

This clone was seen more than once but under ten times. A read error may produce the germline difference seen at one junction end. The sequenced part of the CDR3 DNA is TGCGCCAGCTCACCCGGACTAGCGGGAGGGCGGGGCACAGATACC. As protein: CASSPGLAGGRGTDT. The full CDR3 is CASSPGLAGGRGTDTQYF. V gene TRBV18 combines with J gene TRBJ2-5; 15 nucleotides line up with TRBD2. Read coverage stops 3 residues before the CDR3 terminus; the germline J gene supplies the remainder. CDR1 and CDR2 from the germline V gene are KGHSH and LQKENI. The CDR3 is made up of 18 amino acids.

This clone has a handful of counts. The read terminates 3 residues ahead of where the CDR3 ends, so the germline J gene completes it. The V gene is TRBV7-2, the J gene TRBJ1-1; the D gene is possibly TRBD1 (5 bases). The CDR3 covers 16 residues. CDR1 is SGHTA and CDR2 is FQGNSA in the germline V gene. V was trimmed by 0 bases and J by 0 bases, leaving 11 bases between them. Partial CDR3 DNA: TGTGCCAGCAGCTTAGCGTGGGGCCTCATGAACACTGAA. Protein: CASSLAWGLMNTE. The full-length CDR3 reads as CASSLAWGLMNTEAFF.

This clone was detected ten times or more. The CDR3 end is not reached by the read, which stops 3 residues before it; the germline J gene fills it in. This rearrangement joins TRBV11-2 to TRBJ1-4; TRBD1 might be the D (5 bases). V was cut by 1 base and J by 8 bases, with 14 bases left in between. Looked up from germline, CDR1 is SGHAT and CDR2 is FQNNGV. This CDR3 region has 15 residues. Here the CDR3 reads CASSLGVTAEEKLFF. CDR3 bases read: TGTGCCAGCAGCTTAGGGGTGACAGCAGAAGAAAAA. Based on the CDR3 plus reference TRBV11-2 and TRBJ1-4, the full variable domain is EAGVAQSPRYKIIEKRQSVAFWCNPISGHATLYWYQQILGQGPKLLIQFQNNGVVDDSQLPKDRFSAERLKGVDSTLKIQPAKLEDSAVYLCASSLGVTAEEKLFFGSGTQLSVL.

This clone has a count of ten or more. From the germline J gene comes the end of the CDR3, since the read stops 3 residues before it. The chain links TRBV5-1 to TRBJ2-3, with 7 bases identical to TRBD2. Germline lookup yields CDR1 SGHRS and CDR2 YFSETQ. The V segment lost 0 bases and the J segment 3 bases; nucleotides outside the gene matches: 1. The CDR3 loop spans 14 amino acids. The sequenced part of the CDR3 DNA is TGCGCCAGCAGCTTGGGGCGGGAGACAGATACG. This gives the protein CASSLGRETDT. The full CDR3 sequence reads CASSLGRETDTQYF.

This clone was recorded many times. The CDR3 extends 3 residues past the end of the read, so its final part is completed from the germline J gene. Other DNA sequences of this sample code for an identical CDR3. The chain is built from TRBV5-1 and TRBJ2-2; tentative D call: TRBD1 (6 bases). The CDR3 covers 15 residues. The germline V gene encodes CDR1 SGHRS and CDR2 YFSETQ. Deletions cut 0 bases from V and 1 base from J, with 7 bases between. CDR3 DNA, as far as it was read: TGCGCCAGCAGCTTGGTACAGGGGAACACCGGGGAG. It yields the protein CASSLVQGNTGE. The full CDR3 reads CASSLVQGNTGELFF. The full variable domain, its missing parts supplied by reference TRBV5-1 and TRBJ2-2, is KAGVTQTPRYLIKTRGQQVTLSCSPISGHRSVSWYQQTPGQGLQFLFEYFSETQRNKGNFPGRFSGRQFSNSRSEMNVSTLELGDSALYLCASSLVQGNTGELFFGEGSRLTVL.

In its sample, this clone was seen many times. The read stops 3 residues short of the end of the CDR3; the missing end is completed from the germline J gene. The V call is TRBV5-1, the J call TRBJ1-6, with D perhaps TRBD1 (6 bases). The V end was cut by 4 bases, the J end by 7 bases, with 18 bases between. The CDR3 is 16 residues long. Germline V gives CDR1 SGHRS, CDR2 YFSETQ. CDR3 DNA, as far as it was read: TGCGCCAGCAGCCTGGAGGTGGGGGCTAGGAATTCACCC. Protein: CASSLEVGARNSP. The complete CDR3 reads CASSLEVGARNSPLHF.

This clone was counted at least ten times. The sequence runs out 3 residues before the end of the CDR3; the remainder is reconstructed from the germline J gene. V gene TRBV19 combines with J gene TRBJ1-6, with TRBD1 as a possible D gene (5 bases). The germline V gene encodes CDR1 LNHDA and CDR2 SQIVND (reference sequence). V lost 6 bases, J lost 5 bases, and 8 bases lay in between. The CDR3 covers 13 residues. The CDR3 loop is CASRGQNNSPLHF. The sequenced part of the CDR3 DNA is TGTGCCAGTAGGGGGCAGAATAATTCACCC. Drawing the rest from reference TRBV19 and TRBJ1-6, the complete variable domain is DGGITQSPKYLFRKEGQNVTLSCEQNLNHDAMYWYRQDPGQGLRLIYYSQIVNDFQKGDIAEGYSVSREKKESFPLTVTSAQKNPTAFYLCASRGQNNSPLHFGNGTRLTVT.

Regarding this clone: The read gets to within 3 residues of the CDR3 end, and the germline J gene fills in the rest. J is TRBJ2-5 and V is TRBV13; TRBD2 is a possible D gene (6 bases). The germline gives CDR1 PRHDT, CDR2 FYEKMQ (reference sequence). The CDR3 length is 15 residues. Trimming pared 5 bases from V and 6 bases from J, leaving 19 bases between. CDR3 DNA (partial): TGTGCCAGCAGCGCAACGGGAGTGGGGGGAAAGACC. Translation gives CASSATGVGGKT. The complete CDR3 reads CASSATGVGGKTQYF.

This clone was observed at least ten times. The CDR3 end falls 3 residues outside the read, so it is completed with the germline J gene. The chain has TRBV18 and TRBJ2-6; perhaps D is TRBD1 or TRBD2 (7 bases each). The CDR3 totals 17 residues. With 3 bases removed from V and 2 bases from J, the gap between germline ends came to 14 bases. The V gene's germline CDR1 is KGHSH and CDR2 LQKENI. The CDR3 is CASSPLQGRAGANVLTF. The DNA read from the CDR3 is TGTGCCAGCTCACCTCTACAGGGGAGGGCTGGGGCCAACGTC.

At least ten counts were recorded for this clone. The CDR3 extends 3 residues past the end of the read, so its final part is completed from the germline J gene. This chain joins TRBV30 and TRBJ2-5; TRBD1 agrees at 7 bases. This CDR3 is 14 amino acids long. Germline lookup yields CDR1 GTSNPN and CDR2 SVGIG (reference sequence). V lost 3 bases, J lost 5 bases, and 9 bases stayed unmatched. Here the CDR3 reads CAWSPGGSRETQYF. The CDR3 bases that were read are TGTGCCTGGAGCCCAGGGGGATCCAGGGAGACC.

This clone was detected ten times or more. The CDR3 end falls 3 residues outside the read, so it is completed with the germline J gene. This chain joins TRBV7-6 and TRBJ1-1; TRBD1 is a possible D gene (6 bases). V was shortened by 1 base and J by 1 base, with 7 bases between the two germline ends. The germline V gene encodes CDR1 SGHVS and CDR2 FNYEAQ. CDR3 length: 14 residues. The CDR3 bases that were read are TGTGCCAGCAGCTTAGGAGGGGGGAACACTGAA. It encodes CASSLGGGNTE. In full, the CDR3 reads CASSLGGGNTEAFF.

This clone was observed many times. The read halts 3 residues ahead of the CDR3 end, with the missing end drawn from the germline J gene. The J gene is TRBJ2-7, the V gene TRBV18, with TRBD1 matching 9 bases. Germline V gives CDR1 KGHSH, CDR2 LQKENI. V lost 3 bases, J lost 5 bases, and 5 bases stayed unmatched. The CDR3 runs 14 residues. CDR3 DNA (partial): TGTGCCAGCTCACCCGGGACAGGGCTCGACGAG. It specifies CASSPGTGLDE. The full CDR3 sequence reads CASSPGTGLDEQYF.

This clone was seen many times. The read halts 3 residues ahead of the CDR3 end, with the missing end drawn from the germline J gene. The genes are TRBV5-6 and TRBJ2-4; the D is unclear. There are 15 residues in the CDR3. Germline CDR1 and CDR2: SGHDT and YYEEEE. Trimming removed 3 bases at V and 4 bases at J, with 14 bases between. Partial CDR3 DNA: TGTGCCAGCAGCTCCCTAGAAGGCTGGAAAAACATT. Protein: CASSSLEGWKNI. The complete CDR3 sequence is CASSSLEGWKNIQYF.

This clone was found many times. The read ends 3 residues shy of where the CDR3 ends; the end is completed using the germline J gene. The chain has TRBV19 and TRBJ2-5; tentative D call: TRBD2 (6 bases). The CDR3 spans 15 residues. V was pared by 6 bases and J by 0 bases, with 14 bases between. Germline V CDR1 and CDR2: LNHDA, SQIVND (reference sequence). The sequenced CDR3 bases are TGTGCCAGTAGGGCAGGAGGGGCGTACCAAGAGACC. Amino acids: CASRAGGAYQET. The complete CDR3 sequence is CASRAGGAYQETQYF.

There are many counts of this clone. Read coverage stops 3 residues before the CDR3 terminus; the germline J gene supplies the remainder. This chain uses TRBV20-1 with TRBJ2-7; 8 nucleotides agree with TRBD1. Germline lookup yields CDR1 DFQATT and CDR2 SNEGSKA (reference sequence). CDR3 length equals 12 residues. Trimming at V came to 6 bases and at J to 5 bases, leaving 6 bases not matched to a gene. The CDR3 spells CSAQDRVNEQYF. Partial CDR3 DNA: TGCAGTGCACAGGACAGGGTTAACGAG.

There are many counts of this clone. The read ends 3 residues shy of where the CDR3 ends; the end is completed using the germline J gene. This chain links TRBV20-1 with TRBJ1-2, with 7 bases lining up with TRBD1. Germline CDR1 reads DFQATT; CDR2 reads SNEGSKA (reference sequence). This CDR3 is built from 12 residues. The V gene end was trimmed by 3 bases and the J gene end by 6 bases; junction bases not matched to a gene: 4. The covered CDR3 bases are TGCAGTGCTAGGAAAACAGGGGATGGC. The encoded protein is CSARKTGDG. The full-length CDR3 reads as CSARKTGDGYTF.

Ten or more counts support this clone. The sequenced fragment ends 3 residues before the CDR3 boundary, so the rest is inferred from the germline J gene. The chain links TRBV7-9 to TRBJ1-1; 7 positions agree with TRBD1. V shed 1 base and J 6 bases; nucleotides not matched to a gene: 5. Germline V gene lookup returns CDR1 SEHNR and CDR2 FQNEAQ (reference sequence). The CDR3 length is 14 residues. CDR3 bases read: TGTGCCAGCAGCTTAGACCAGGGGGACGCTGAA. Translation: CASSLDQGDAE. The whole CDR3 sequence is CASSLDQGDAEAFF.

In its sample, this clone was seen a few times. The sequenced fragment ends 3 residues before the CDR3 boundary, so the rest is inferred from the germline J gene. The chain combines TRBV20-1 with TRBJ2-1; 9 bases match TRBD1. Per the germline V gene, CDR1 is DFQATT and CDR2 is SNEGSKA (reference sequence). This CDR3 is built from 19 residues. J gave up 0 bases and V 0 bases, and 12 bases lay outside the gene matches. The CDR3 protein is CSARDPGQGKATSYNEQFF. The sequenced CDR3 bases are TGCAGTGCTAGAGATCCGGGACAGGGTAAAGCGACCTCCTACAATGAG.

This clone was seen at least ten times. The CDR3 sequence: CASSSDWTSSYEQYF. The CDR3 DNA, read in part, is TGTGCCAGCAGCTCCGACTGGACTAGCTCCTACGAG. The rearrangement joins TRBV7-2 to TRBJ2-7; 7 nucleotides match TRBD2. The read stops 3 residues short of the end of the CDR3; the missing end is completed from the germline J gene. The trim removed 4 bases at V and 0 bases at J, leaving 6 bases unmatched. The CDR3 runs 15 residues. Germline CDR1 is SGHTA and CDR2 is FQGNSA.

This clone was counted only a few times. The read stops 3 residues short of the end of the CDR3; the missing end is completed from the germline J gene. This chain uses TRBV19 with TRBJ2-7; 12 bases agree with TRBD2. The CDR3 extends over 13 amino acids. Germline-derived CDR1 and CDR2 are LNHDA and SQIVND (reference sequence). V lost 7 bases, J lost 6 bases, and 4 bases stayed unmatched. The CDR3 loop reads CASKLAGGVEQYF. Incomplete CDR3 DNA: TGTGCCAGTAAACTAGCGGGAGGAGTCGAG.

This clone has a count of ten or more. The read is 3 residues too short to cover the CDR3 end, so that end is filled in from the germline J gene. The chain carries TRBV30 and TRBJ2-3, with 7 bases lining up with TRBD2. Germline V CDR1 and CDR2: GTSNPN, SVGIG (reference sequence). V was pared by 4 bases and J by 0 bases, with 1 base of the junction left unmatched. CDR3 length: 13 amino acids. The CDR3 bases that were read are TGTGCCTGGAATAGCGGGAGCACAGATACG. This encodes CAWNSGSTDT. The entire CDR3 is CAWNSGSTDTQYF.

This clone was seen ten or more times. This CDR3 is CASSYPDRGWTEAFF. CDR3 DNA (partial): TGTGCCAGCAGTTACCCAGACAGGGGATGGACTGAA. The chain joins TRBV6-2 or TRBV6-3 to TRBJ1-1; 8 bases line up with TRBD1. The read falls 3 residues short of the CDR3 end, and the missing part is taken from the germline J gene. Germline CDR1 and CDR2: MNHEY and SVGEGT. The V gene end was trimmed by 2 bases and the J gene end by 5 bases; junction bases not matched to a gene: 7. The CDR3 runs to 15 residues.